The clone carrying this T cell receptor beta chain came up a few times. Antigen specificity is unknown. Combining a sample-barcoded 5' primer with a J-beta primer mix, a second PCR ran for about 7 to 11 cycles. A 12-random-nucleotide template-switch adaptor tagged each cDNA molecule. Per-sample output comprised a minimum of 2.5 million paired-end reads containing CDR3. TCRdb fed the 5' RACE reads into MiXCR, producing one record per CDR3 protein. The data show 660,000 or so distinct CDR3 sequences, 58% seen once. The J segment lost 6 bases and the V segment lost 5 bases, leaving 8 bases of the junction unmatched. CDR1 MDHEN and CDR2 SYDVKM come from the germline V gene. CDR3 length equals 15 residues. The data stem from a study of blood T cells in healthy people across ages. On the study more broadly: About one barcoded beta molecule per two T cells was the capture yield of template switching.

Broader study findings: TCR beta diversity per million T cells fell roughly linearly with age.

The sample consisted of blood. The source of this sequence is a man in his sixties in good health. The rearrangement joins TRBV28 to TRBJ2-5; 11 positions match TRBD2. In nucleotides, the CDR3 is TGTGCCAGCAGTATAGCGGGGGGGGTTTCGAAGACCCAGTACTTC. The encoded protein is CASSIAGGVSKTQYF. Complete variable domain (other parts from reference TRBV28 and TRBJ2-5): DVKVTQSSRYLVKRTGEKVFLECVQDMDHENMFWYRQDPGLGLRLIYFSYDVKMKEKGDIPEGYSVSREKKERFSLILESASTNQTSMYLCASSIAGGVSKTQYFGPGTRLLVL.